Each of the 26 T cell receptor beta chains below was sequenced from the same sample in a study of technical replicates of blood from a few donors. Using immunoSEQ multiplex PCR, the repertoire was profiled, and TCRdb retains in-frame clones only, with some absent. The profile covers about 15,000 clones, with 75% to 90% appearing a single time and about 12% taken by the ten largest. Specimen: PBMCs. The receptors shown here come from a human donor in good health.

The chain recombines TRBV7-2 with TRBJ1-3; D not resolved. Germline values: CDR1 SGHTA, CDR2 FQGNSA. This CDR3 has 15 residues. V lost 6 bases, J lost 0 bases, and 12 bases lay in between. CDR3 in DNA: TGTGCCAGCAGAGGACCGGGAACCTCTGGAAACACCATATATTTT. Amino acid sequence: CASRGPGTSGNTIYF.

The chain has TRBV27 and TRBJ2-7, with 8 bases identical to TRBD2. CDR1 MNHEY and CDR2 SMNVEV come from the germline V gene (reference sequence). The J segment lost 5 bases and the V segment lost 6 bases, leaving 6 bases of the junction unmatched. The CDR3 runs to 13 residues. This CDR3 is CASRLAGSDEQYF. The CDR3 region has the DNA TGTGCCAGCAGGTTAGCGGGATCGGACGAGCAGTACTTC.

CDR3 region: CASSSPGLAAYNEQFF. The CDR3, as DNA: TGTGCCAGCAGCTCGCCGGGACTAGCGGCATACAATGAGCAGTTCTTC. This chain uses TRBV5-6 with TRBJ2-1; 11 bases map to TRBD2. The CDR3 runs to 16 residues. Germline V CDR1 and CDR2: SGHDT, YYEEEE. Unmatched junction bases numbered 6, after V lost 3 bases and J lost 4 bases.

The chain couples TRBV5-6 to TRBJ1-2; 9 bases align to TRBD1. Germline-derived CDR1 and CDR2 are SGHDT and YYEEEE. The CDR3 has 13 amino acids. The V gene end was trimmed by 4 bases and the J gene end by 7 bases; junction bases not matched to a gene: 5. DNA of the CDR3: TGTGCCAGCAGCCCAGGGACAGGGTCTGGCTACACCTTC. It encodes CASSPGTGSGYTF.

The chain couples TRBV2 to TRBJ1-5; 8 nucleotides agree with TRBD1. There are 16 residues in the CDR3. In germline, CDR1 is SNHLY, CDR2 FYNNEI. After removal of 4 bases from V and 7 bases from J, the junction contained 12 bases not matched to a gene. Here the CDR3 DNA reads TGTGCCAGCAGTGTCTCAGGGGGCGCGGGGCGGCAGCCCCAGCATTTT. This gives the protein CASSVSGGAGRQPQHF.

The chain recombines TRBV9 with TRBJ1-1, with D hard to call. Germline V gene lookup returns CDR1 SGDLS and CDR2 YYNGEE. Trimming stripped 3 bases from V and 1 base from J, with 10 bases between. The CDR3 is 14 residues long. The CDR3 DNA sequence: TGTGCCAGCAGCGCCCGATCGGGGAACACTGAAGCTTTCTTT. It translates to CASSARSGNTEAFF. Together with reference TRBV9 and TRBJ1-1, the CDR3 gives the full variable domain: DSGVTQTPKHLITATGQRVTLRCSPRSGDLSVYWYQQSLDQGLQFLIQYYNGEERAKGNILERFSAQQFPDLHSELNLSSLELGDSALYFCASSARSGNTEAFFGQGTRLTVV.

By its share, this clone is medium-sized. The rearrangement uses TRBV10-2 and TRBJ1-3; maybe TRBD1 (5 bases). V was pared by 3 bases and J by 0 bases, with 6 bases between. Germline CDR1 reads WSHSY; CDR2 reads SAAADI. The CDR3 sequence is 14 residues long. CDR3 DNA sequence: TGCGCCAGCAGTGAAGGGGTCTCTGGAAACACCATATATTTT. Translating it yields CASSEGVSGNTIYF.

V is TRBV9 and J is TRBJ2-5, with TRBD2 matching 9 bases. V shed 4 bases, J shed 5 bases, and the junction held 6 bases outside the gene matches. Per germline, CDR1 SGDLS and CDR2 YYNGEE. The CDR3 runs to 14 residues. CDR3 residues: CASSRGGGWETQYF. CDR3 bases: TGTGCCAGCAGCCGCGGGGGGGGCTGGGAGACCCAGTACTTC.

The chain uses TRBV29-1 and TRBJ2-3; TRBD1 matches 8 bases. This CDR3 comprises 15 residues. The germline CDR1 and CDR2 sequences are SQVTM and ANQGSEA. J was trimmed by 2 bases and V by 6 bases; bases with no gene match: 10. CDR3 protein: CSVGQGPKNTDTQYF. CDR3 DNA: TGCAGCGTAGGACAGGGCCCTAAAAACACAGATACGCAGTATTTT.

This clone has a single count. This chain joins TRBV5-1 and TRBJ2-3; TRBD1 is a possible D gene (5 bases). This CDR3 contains 16 residues. V dropped 3 bases and J dropped 1 base, with 15 bases sitting between them. CDR1 is SGHRS, CDR2 YFSETQ, per germline. CDR3 coding DNA: TGCGCCAGCAGCTGGACCCAGGGTACTCGCACAGATACGCAGTATTTT. Amino acids: CASSWTQGTRTDTQYF.

This clone was seen once. The chain joins TRBV5-4 to TRBJ2-5, with 12 nucleotides matching TRBD2. V lost 4 bases to trimming and J lost 0 bases; unmatched junction nucleotides: 7. This CDR3 spans 17 amino acids. The germline CDR1 and CDR2 sequences are SGHNT and YYREEE (reference sequence). CDR3 amino acids: CASSTHGLAGYQETQYF. In DNA, the CDR3 is TGTGCCAGCAGCACCCACGGACTAGCGGGGTACCAAGAGACCCAGTACTTC. Full variable domain (missing parts from reference TRBV5-4 and TRBJ2-5): ETGVTQSPTHLIKTRGQQVTLRCSSQSGHNTVSWYQQALGQGPQFIFQYYREEENGRGNFPPRFSGLQFPNYSSELNVNALELDDSALYLCASSTHGLAGYQETQYFGPGTRLLVL.

This rearrangement joins TRBV28 to TRBJ1-5, with D maybe TRBD1 (5 bases). CDR3 length equals 14 residues. V was shortened by 3 bases and J by 4 bases, with 10 bases between the two germline ends. From germline, CDR1 is MDHEN and CDR2 SYDVKM. In DNA form, the CDR3 reads TGTGCCAGCAGTTTGGGGGGTTTTAATCAGCCCCAGCATTTT. This translates into CASSLGGFNQPQHF.

The chain has TRBV27 and TRBJ2-1; TRBD1 matches 11 bases. The germline V gene encodes CDR1 MNHEY and CDR2 SMNVEV (reference sequence). This CDR3 comprises 15 residues. V shed 5 bases, J shed 10 bases, and the junction held 10 bases outside the gene matches. The DNA for the CDR3 is TGTGCCAGCAGTCAAACCGGGACAGGGGGGCCGGAGCAGTTCTTC. It is translated as CASSQTGTGGPEQFF.

This clone was seen a single time. The chain has TRBV19 and TRBJ1-4, with 8 bases lining up with TRBD1. V was clipped by 9 bases and J by 7 bases; unmatched bases: 4. The CDR3 is made up of 12 amino acids. Germline assignment: CDR1 LNHDA and CDR2 SQIVND (reference sequence). The CDR3 sequence: CASTGGGEKLFF. The CDR3 bases are TGTGCCAGCACAGGGGGTGGTGAAAAACTGTTTTTT.

This chain joins TRBV10-1 and TRBJ2-1; TRBD2 aligns across 13 bases. This CDR3 contains 14 residues. V was clipped by 5 bases and J by 8 bases; unmatched bases: 3. Germline assignment: CDR1 WNHNN and CDR2 SYGVQD (reference sequence). The CDR3 region has the DNA TGCGCCAGCAGTCGGACTAGCGGGAGTTATGAGCAGTTCTTC. Protein: CASSRTSGSYEQFF.

The chain combines TRBV25-1 with TRBJ2-5; 10 positions match TRBD1. Germline-derived CDR1 and CDR2 are MGHDK and SYGVNS. The CDR3 extends over 14 amino acids. After removal of 8 bases from V and 4 bases from J, the junction contained 7 bases not matched to a gene. The CDR3 coding sequence is TGTGCCAGCCGCCGAGGGACAGGGGTAGAGACCCAGTACTTC. Residues: CASRRGTGVETQYF.

The rearrangement joins TRBV2 to TRBJ2-3; possibly TRBD2 for D (6 bases). This CDR3 has 12 amino acids. CDR1 and CDR2 from the germline V gene are SNHLY and FYNNEI. Trimming left V 6 bases short and J 6 bases short, with 10 bases between. Here the CDR3 reads CASRGDWDTQYF. CDR3 coding DNA: TGTGCCAGCAGAGGGGACTGGGATACGCAGTATTTT.

The rearrangement joins TRBV6-1 to TRBJ2-7; 10 bases map to TRBD1. V lost 4 bases, J lost 0 bases, and 3 bases stayed unmatched. The CDR3 contains 15 residues. The germline V gene has CDR1 MNHNS and CDR2 SASEGT. The DNA for the CDR3 is TGTGCCAGCAGTGCAAGACAGGGGGCCTCCTACGAGCAGTACTTC. Translation gives CASSARQGASYEQYF.

The chain links TRBV27 to TRBJ2-5, with TRBD2 as a possible D gene (6 bases). Per the germline V gene, CDR1 is MNHEY and CDR2 is SMNVEV (reference sequence). V was shortened by 5 bases and J by 5 bases, with 15 bases between the two germline ends. The CDR3 has 14 residues. Here the CDR3 DNA reads TGTGCCAGCAGTGACGGGAGTGTCAAGGAGACCCAGTACTTC. Amino acids: CASSDGSVKETQYF.

CDR3 region: CASSYSVAGARNEQFF. In DNA form, the CDR3 reads TGTGCCAGCAGTTACTCGGTAGCGGGAGCCCGCAATGAGCAGTTCTTC. The rearrangement joins TRBV6-5 to TRBJ2-1, with TRBD2 matching 9 bases. The ends lost 0 bases at V and 6 bases at J; junction bases unmatched: 6. The CDR3 is made up of 16 amino acids. Germline CDR1 is MNHEY and CDR2 is SVGAGI.

The chain recombines TRBV7-8 with TRBJ2-2, with 13 bases identical to TRBD2. Germline CDR1 is SGHVS and CDR2 is FQNEAQ. The CDR3 has 16 amino acids. V gave up 1 base and J gave up 6 bases; unmatched junction bases: 2. The CDR3 region is CASSLEGLAGPGELFF. The CDR3 region has the DNA TGTGCCAGCAGCTTAGAGGGACTAGCGGGACCCGGGGAGCTGTTTTTT. Based on the CDR3 plus reference TRBV7-8 and TRBJ2-2, the full variable domain is GAGVSQSPRYKVAKRGQDVALRCDPISGHVSLFWYQQALGQGPEFLTYFQNEAQLDKSGLPSDRFFAERPEGSVSTLKIQRTQQEDSAVYLCASSLEGLAGPGELFFGEGSRLTVL.

This sequence joins TRBV11-3 and TRBJ2-1; D unresolved. The CDR3 consists of 16 residues. Germline V lookup: CDR1 SGHNT, CDR2 YENEEA. The V end was cut by 0 bases, the J end by 2 bases, with 11 bases between. CDR3 nucleotide sequence: TGTGCCAGCAGCTTAGATAGGTCGCAGGCCTACAATGAGCAGTTCTTC. Its translation: CASSLDRSQAYNEQFF.

V usage is TRBV11-2 and J usage is TRBJ2-3, with 11 bases fitting TRBD2. There are 15 residues in the CDR3. V was clipped by 1 base and J by 5 bases; unmatched bases: 2. Germline V gene sequence: CDR1 SGHAT, CDR2 FQNNGV. The CDR3 DNA sequence: TGTGCCAGCAGCTTAGTAGCGGGAGGGGTAGATACGCAGTATTTT. It codes for CASSLVAGGVDTQYF.

V usage is TRBV19 and J usage is TRBJ2-5; the match to TRBD2 covers 12 bases. V lost 5 bases, J lost 4 bases, and 2 bases stayed unmatched. In germline, CDR1 is LNHDA, CDR2 SQIVND (reference sequence). This CDR3 contains 14 residues. CDR3 DNA: TGTGCCAGTAGTGTGGGACTAGCGGGAGAGACCCAGTACTTC. Its translation is CASSVGLAGETQYF.

The J gene is TRBJ2-1, the V gene TRBV5-1; D is possibly TRBD2 (6 bases). This CDR3 region has 15 residues. Trimming cost V 1 base and J 4 bases, with 12 bases left between them. CDR1 is SGHRS and CDR2 is YFSETQ in the germline V gene. The CDR3 sequence: CASSLSVAAYNEQFF. The CDR3 region has the DNA TGCGCCAGCAGCTTGTCGGTAGCGGCATACAATGAGCAGTTCTTC.

The chain employs TRBV27 and TRBJ2-6, with 7 nucleotides matching TRBD2. The germline V gene encodes CDR1 MNHEY and CDR2 SMNVEV (reference sequence). V shed 3 bases, J shed 4 bases, and the junction held 6 bases outside the gene matches. The CDR3 runs 16 residues. CDR3 sequence reads: CASSLGGGSGANVLTF. The CDR3 DNA reads as TGTGCCAGCAGTTTGGGGGGGGGATCAGGGGCCAACGTCCTGACTTTC.